Shown below are 22 T cell receptor beta chains from a single sample sequenced in a study of cytomegalovirus exposure and HLA in healthy donors. The primer mix had 60 Vbeta and 13 Jbeta primers. Assay used: immunoSEQ multiplex PCR; TCRdb lists only in-frame clones, some missing. The repertoire holds roughly 120,000 clones, about 90% seen once, with approximately 1.8% in the top ten. Sequenced material: PBMCs. The receptors were sampled from a man in his forties in good health and CMV-seronegative.

This chain joins TRBV7-2 and TRBJ1-1, with 10 bases identical to TRBD1. V lost 5 bases and J lost 5; bases outside the gene matches: 11. CDR1 is SGHTA, CDR2 FQGNSA, per germline. CDR3 length: 16 amino acids. The CDR3 region has the DNA TGTGCCAGCAGCCTGTTCGGGACAGGGGAATGGACTGAAGCTTTCTTT. Translating it yields CASSLFGTGEWTEAFF.

The V call is TRBV2, the J call TRBJ1-1; D perhaps matches TRBD1 (5 bases). Trimming took 6 bases from V and 0 from J, leaving 11 bases between them. Germline V CDR1 and CDR2: SNHLY, FYNNEI. The CDR3 loop spans 14 amino acids. The CDR3 here is CASREGRMNTEAFF. The CDR3 nucleotides read TGTGCCAGCAGGGAGGGACGGATGAACACTGAAGCTTTCTTT.

This rearrangement joins TRBV7-6 to TRBJ2-7, with 7 bases fitting TRBD2. The CDR3 runs to 14 residues. In germline, CDR1 is SGHVS, CDR2 FNYEAQ. Trimming took 3 bases from V and 5 from J; bases not matched to a gene: 7. The CDR3 region has the DNA TGTGCCAGCAGCTTGAAGAGGGAGGGTCACGAGCAGTACTTC. Translation: CASSLKREGHEQYF.

CDR3 residues: CASRGGGNTIYF. The CDR3 DNA is TGTGCCAGTAGGGGGGGCGGAAACACCATATATTTT. The chain combines TRBV7-2 with TRBJ1-3; possible D gene TRBD1, 6 bases. The CDR3 totals 12 residues. The V end lost 9 bases, the J end lost 4 bases, and 10 bases lay between the germline ends. In germline, CDR1 is SGHTA, CDR2 FQGNSA.

V and J are TRBV18 and TRBJ1-2; D may be TRBD1 (6 bases). Germline CDR1 KGHSH, CDR2 LQKENI. Trimming left V 2 bases short and J 3 bases short, with 13 bases between. The length of the CDR3 is 15 residues. CDR3 bases: TGTGCCAGCTCACCAGGAGTGACAGGATACTATGGCTACACCTTC. This encodes CASSPGVTGYYGYTF. The full variable domain, in which reference TRBV18 and TRBJ1-2 provide the parts outside the CDR3, is NAGVMQNPRHLVRRRGQEARLRCSPMKGHSHVYWYRQLPEEGLKFMVYLQKENIIDESGMPKERFSAEFPKEGPSILRIQQVVRGDSAAYFCASSPGVTGYYGYTFGSGTRLTVV.

A few counts support this clone. The chain is built from TRBV28 and TRBJ1-5; no firm D call. The CDR3 has 16 residues. Germline V gene sequence: CDR1 MDHEN, CDR2 SYDVKM. The V end lost 5 bases, the J end lost 3 bases, and 17 bases lay between the germline ends. The CDR3 reads CASSPVGLLLNQPQHF. The CDR3 region has the DNA TGTGCCAGCAGTCCCGTTGGACTCCTTCTCAATCAGCCCCAGCATTTT.

This clone has a single count. This chain connects TRBV7-3 to TRBJ2-7; TRBD2 matches 7 bases. CDR1 is SGHTA and CDR2 is FQGTGA in the germline V gene. This CDR3 has 13 amino acids. With V trimmed by 2 bases and J by 4 bases, 2 bases remained unmatched. The CDR3, as DNA: TGTGCCAGCAGCTTAGACGGGGGGTACGAGCAGTACTTC. This sequence encodes CASSLDGGYEQYF.

This sequence joins TRBV19 and TRBJ1-5; 9 bases fit TRBD1. Trimming cost V 6 bases and J 1 base; bases outside gene matches: 4. The CDR3 totals 15 residues. CDR1 and CDR2 from the germline V gene are LNHDA and SQIVND (reference sequence). CDR3 sequence reads: CASRRDRASNQPQHF. In DNA form, the CDR3 reads TGTGCCAGTAGACGGGACAGGGCAAGCAATCAGCCCCAGCATTTT. The entire variable domain, with the rest obtained from reference TRBV19 and TRBJ1-5, is as follows: DGGITQSPKYLFRKEGQNVTLSCEQNLNHDAMYWYRQDPGQGLRLIYYSQIVNDFQKGDIAEGYSVSREKKESFPLTVTSAQKNPTAFYLCASRRDRASNQPQHFGDGTRLSIL.

The chain couples TRBV28 to TRBJ1-5; 8 bases agree with TRBD1. V trimming: 2 bases; J trimming: 3 bases; junction bases outside the gene matches: 3. This CDR3 contains 15 residues. Germline V gene lookup returns CDR1 MDHEN and CDR2 SYDVKM. The CDR3 here is CASSLRTGFNQPQHF. The CDR3 DNA sequence: TGTGCCAGCAGTTTAAGGACAGGGTTCAATCAGCCCCAGCATTTT.

The chain employs TRBV2 and TRBJ1-5; 8 bases fit TRBD1. With V trimmed by 7 bases and J by 5 bases, 4 bases remained unmatched. Germline CDR1 is SNHLY and CDR2 is FYNNEI. CDR3 size: 13 residues. This chain's CDR3 is CASNKDRDQPQHF. The CDR3 coding sequence is TGTGCCAGCAACAAGGACAGGGATCAGCCCCAGCATTTT.

This rearrangement joins TRBV10-3 to TRBJ1-3; perhaps TRBD1 as D (6 bases). Germline assignment: CDR1 ENHRY and CDR2 SYGVKD. V gave up 6 bases and J gave up 0 bases, with 6 bases separating them. CDR3 length: 13 amino acids. The CDR3 DNA sequence: TGTGCCATCAGGGACAGCTCTGGAAACACCATATATTTT. It encodes CAIRDSSGNTIYF.

The sample holds one count of this clone. The genes are TRBV15 and TRBJ2-1; a possible D gene is TRBD2 (6 bases). The germline CDR1 and CDR2 sequences are LNHNV and YYDKDF (reference sequence). V was pared by 1 base and J by 8 bases, with 12 bases between. The CDR3 consists of 14 residues. DNA of the CDR3: TGTGCCACCAGCAGAGCGTCGGGGGTCGATGAGCAGTTCTTC. It translates to CATSRASGVDEQFF.

The V gene is TRBV2, the J gene TRBJ1-1, with D uncertain. The germline CDR1 and CDR2 sequences are SNHLY and FYNNEI. This CDR3 is 14 amino acids long. Trimming removed 4 bases at V and 0 bases at J, with 9 bases between. Here the CDR3 DNA reads TGTGCCAGCAGTGTGATAGACATGAACACTGAAGCTTTCTTT. Translated, it gives CASSVIDMNTEAFF.

The chain has TRBV7-2 and TRBJ2-5, with D unclear. Per the germline V gene, CDR1 is SGHTA and CDR2 is FQGNSA. Trimming removed 5 bases from V and 2 bases from J, with 12 bases in between. The CDR3 loop spans 14 amino acids. The CDR3 here is CASSVSPGQETQYF. DNA for the CDR3: TGTGCCAGCAGCGTAAGTCCAGGTCAAGAGACCCAGTACTTC.

This chain links TRBV9 with TRBJ1-1, with unresolved D. V was clipped by 3 bases and J by 0 bases, with 3 bases between them. The CDR3 has 12 amino acids. Germline V gene sequence: CDR1 SGDLS, CDR2 YYNGEE. The chain's CDR3 is CASSGVNTEAFF. The CDR3 bases are TGTGCCAGCAGCGGAGTGAACACTGAAGCTTTCTTT. Supplemented by reference TRBV9 and TRBJ1-1, the full variable domain reads DSGVTQTPKHLITATGQRVTLRCSPRSGDLSVYWYQQSLDQGLQFLIQYYNGEERAKGNILERFSAQQFPDLHSELNLSSLELGDSALYFCASSGVNTEAFFGQGTRLTVV.

The V gene is TRBV30, the J gene TRBJ1-6; D is unclear. Germline CDR1 is GTSNPN and CDR2 is SVGIG (reference sequence). CDR3 length equals 15 residues. V was pared by 0 bases and J by 3 bases, with 9 bases between. CDR3 bases: TGTGCCTGGAGTGTGGGCGATCTCTATAATTCACCCCTCCACTTT. It encodes CAWSVGDLYNSPLHF.

The chain recombines TRBV27 with TRBJ2-7; D not certain. CDR3 length equals 13 residues. In germline, CDR1 is MNHEY, CDR2 SMNVEV (reference sequence). V was trimmed by 2 bases and J by 1 base, leaving 6 bases between them. The CDR3 spells CASSLEVSYEQYF. Written as DNA, the CDR3 is TGTGCCAGCAGTTTAGAGGTATCCTACGAGCAGTACTTC.

The rearrangement uses TRBV5-4 and TRBJ2-3; TRBD2 might be the D (5 bases). Germline V lookup: CDR1 SGHNT, CDR2 YYREEE (reference sequence). V was clipped by 0 bases and J by 6 bases, with 8 bases between them. The CDR3 length is 13 residues. DNA of the CDR3: TGTGCCAGCAGCTTGGCCGGGATGGATACGCAGTATTTT. It yields the protein CASSLAGMDTQYF.

This sequence joins TRBV5-1 and TRBJ2-1, with D perhaps matching TRBD2 (6 bases). Trimming cost V 4 bases and J 8 bases, with 13 bases left between them. From germline, CDR1 is SGHRS and CDR2 YFSETQ. This CDR3 is built from 13 residues. CDR3 nucleotides: TGCGCCAGCAGCGGATCGGGACTTGATGAGCAGTTCTTC. As protein: CASSGSGLDEQFF.

The chain combines TRBV5-6 with TRBJ1-2; 8 positions match TRBD1. This CDR3 has 14 residues. Looked up from germline, CDR1 is SGHDT and CDR2 is YYEEEE. The ends lost 2 bases at V and 8 bases at J; junction bases unmatched: 8. The chain's CDR3 is CASSLMTGAVGYTF. The CDR3 region has the DNA TGTGCCAGCAGCTTAATGACAGGGGCGGTGGGCTACACCTTC.

The chain links TRBV21-1 to TRBJ2-3; whether TRBD2, the table's D call, matches the DNA was not checked. TRBV21-1 is an annotated pseudogene. CDR3 length equals 12 residues. CDR3 coding DNA: TGTGCCAGCCCGGACTGGGAAGATACGCAGTATTTT. Translating gives CASPDWEDTQYF.

V usage is TRBV19 and J usage is TRBJ1-4; D is undetermined. Germline V gene lookup returns CDR1 LNHDA and CDR2 SQIVND (reference sequence). Trimming removed 5 bases from V and 3 bases from J, with 7 bases in between. The CDR3 sequence is 13 residues long. The CDR3 bases are TGTGCCAGTAGTGCGAGATCTAATGAAAAACTGTTTTTT. This translates into CASSARSNEKLFF.